The 19 T cell receptor beta chains reported below all come from one sample, sequenced in a study of shared clonotypes between healthy human individuals. Sequencing was performed with immunoSEQ multiplex PCR; in TCRdb, only in-frame clones are kept and a portion is missing. The table lists a few million clones, approximately 94% of them singletons. Sequencing input: naive CD4+ T cells sorted from blood. Sample subset: CD45RA+ positively selected. The receptors come from a man younger than 35 in good health.

The chain carries TRBV11-3 and TRBJ2-4; perhaps TRBD1 as D (6 bases). V was pared by 1 base and J by 3 bases, with 16 bases between. This CDR3 comprises 17 residues. Germline lookup yields CDR1 SGHNT and CDR2 YENEEA. CDR3 bases: TGTGCCAGCAGCTTAGTTACACAGGGTGGGGGCAAAAACATTCAGTACTTC. It codes for CASSLVTQGGGKNIQYF.

V and J are TRBV11-3 and TRBJ1-1; D is ambiguous. CDR3 length: 13 amino acids. Trimming left V 6 bases short and J 1 base short, with 9 bases between. The germline gives CDR1 SGHNT, CDR2 YENEEA. The CDR3 reads CASSFTRNTEAFF. The CDR3, as DNA: TGTGCCAGCAGTTTTACGAGGAACACTGAAGCTTTCTTT.

For this clone: Other DNA sequences within the sample encode an identical CDR3. The chain recombines TRBV15 with TRBJ2-7, with D maybe TRBD2 (5 bases). The length of the CDR3 is 14 residues. The germline CDR1 and CDR2 sequences are LNHNV and YYDKDF (reference sequence). Deletions cut 3 bases from V and 0 bases from J, with 9 bases between. The CDR3 bases are TGTGCCACCAGCAGTGGTGGGAGCTCCTACGAGCAGTACTTC. It specifies CATSSGGSSYEQYF.

The chain employs TRBV10-3 and TRBJ2-7; 12 nucleotides match TRBD1. V trimming: 6 bases; J trimming: 7 bases; junction bases outside the gene matches: 4. The CDR3 length is 13 residues. Germline CDR1 reads ENHRY; CDR2 reads SYGVKD. In DNA, the CDR3 is TGTGCCATCAGGCGGGACAGGGGGCAAGAGCAGTACTTC. Translating gives CAIRRDRGQEQYF.

The CDR3 protein is CSVGTGAAQPQHF. CDR3 sequence (DNA): TGCAGCGTGGGGACAGGGGCGGCTCAGCCCCAGCATTTT. This rearrangement joins TRBV29-1 to TRBJ1-5; TRBD1 agrees at 10 bases. Unmatched junction bases numbered 5, after V lost 6 bases and J lost 6 bases. Germline values: CDR1 SQVTM, CDR2 ANQGSEA. There are 13 residues in the CDR3.

A single count supports this clone. The V and J genes are TRBV6-5 and TRBJ2-7; no clear D. The V end was cut by 0 bases, the J end by 3 bases, with 6 bases between. The CDR3 extends over 13 amino acids. Germline assignment: CDR1 MNHEY and CDR2 SVGAGI. For the CDR3, the DNA is TGTGCCAGCAGTTACTCCTGGAACTACGAGCAGTACTTC. This translates into CASSYSWNYEQYF.

The table lists this clone with a count of one. The DNA of the CDR3 is TGTGCCAGCAGTGAGGCAGGGCTGGCCTATGGCTACACCTTC. Its protein product is CASSEAGLAYGYTF. The chain carries TRBV2 and TRBJ1-2; TRBD1 is a possible D gene (5 bases). V dropped 3 bases and J dropped 4 bases, with 12 bases sitting between them. The length of the CDR3 is 14 residues. Germline lookup yields CDR1 SNHLY and CDR2 FYNNEI.

The chain has TRBV30 and TRBJ1-4; D gene unclear. The V and J ends lost 2 bases and 2 bases respectively, with 6 bases between them. The CDR3 consists of 13 residues. Germline lookup yields CDR1 GTSNPN and CDR2 SVGIG (reference sequence). The CDR3 nucleotides read TGTGCCTGGAGTTTGGGGACTAATGAAAAACTGTTTTTT. This gives the protein CAWSLGTNEKLFF. The full variable domain, completed using reference TRBV30 and TRBJ1-4, is SQTIHQWPATLVQPVGSPLSLECTVEGTSNPNLYWYRQAAGRGLQLLFYSVGIGQISSEVPQNLSASRPQDRQFILSSKKLLLSDSGFYLCAWSLGTNEKLFFGSGTQLSVL.

The CDR3 loop is CASSLLRVGLYEQYF. DNA for the CDR3: TGTGCCAGCAGCTTACTCAGGGTCGGATTATACGAGCAGTACTTC. The chain uses TRBV7-2 and TRBJ2-7; the D gene is possibly TRBD1 (5 bases). The CDR3 loop spans 15 amino acids. Germline V lookup: CDR1 SGHTA, CDR2 FQGNSA. V dropped 2 bases and J dropped 4 bases, with 15 bases sitting between them.

Concerning this clone itself: The sample has other DNA sequences that encode this CDR3 too. J is TRBJ2-5 and V is TRBV29-1, with 8 bases identical to TRBD1. Germline trimming cut 4 bases from V and 2 bases from J; bases unmatched to any gene: 0. The V gene's germline CDR1 is SQVTM and CDR2 ANQGSEA. This CDR3 region has 12 residues. The CDR3 sequence: CSVGQGQETQYF. For the CDR3, the DNA is TGCAGCGTTGGACAGGGGCAAGAGACCCAGTACTTC.

On this clone: The sample has other DNA sequences that encode this CDR3 too. J is TRBJ2-7 and V is TRBV4-1, with unresolved D. This CDR3 is 13 amino acids long. Trimming removed 1 base at V and 4 bases at J, with 8 bases between. CDR1 MGHRA and CDR2 YSYEKL come from the germline V gene. In DNA form, the CDR3 reads TGCGCCAGCAGCCAAGGGCCCGGTTACGAGCAGTACTTC. Translation: CASSQGPGYEQYF.

This clone was picked up one time. The rearrangement joins TRBV7-9 to TRBJ2-2; 8 nucleotides align to TRBD2. With 5 bases clipped from V and 4 bases from J, the junction kept 9 bases outside the gene matches. CDR3 length equals 16 residues. Germline V gives CDR1 SEHNR, CDR2 FQNEAQ (reference sequence). The chain's CDR3 is CASSPPRLASTGELFF. Here the CDR3 DNA reads TGTGCCAGCAGCCCCCCCAGACTAGCGTCCACCGGGGAGCTGTTTTTT.

The V and J genes are TRBV9 and TRBJ1-1, with D possibly being TRBD1 (5 bases). The CDR3 runs to 15 residues. CDR1 and CDR2 (germline): SGDLS, YYNGEE. The V end lost 3 bases, the J end lost 4 bases, and 16 bases lay between the germline ends. CDR3 residues: CASSEGSEMVTEAFF. CDR3 nucleotide sequence: TGTGCCAGCAGCGAGGGGAGTGAAATGGTCACTGAAGCTTTCTTT.

This clone was observed once. The chain carries TRBV4-3 and TRBJ2-2; maybe TRBD2 (6 bases). The CDR3 spans 16 residues. Germline V lookup: CDR1 LGHNA, CDR2 YSLEER. The V and J ends lost 4 bases and 3 bases respectively, with 15 bases between them. CDR3 loop: CASSPGGSADTGELFF. The CDR3 DNA reads as TGCGCCAGCAGCCCCGGGGGTTCGGCGGACACCGGGGAGCTGTTTTTT.

This chain connects TRBV5-6 to TRBJ1-5, with a weak D call TRBD1 (5 bases). The CDR3 length is 14 residues. CDR1 is SGHDT and CDR2 is YYEEEE in the germline V gene. The V gene lost 3 bases and the J gene lost 7 bases, with 14 bases spanning the gap. The CDR3 loop is CASSSWTRGQPQHF. CDR3 DNA: TGTGCCAGCAGCTCTTGGACAAGAGGGCAGCCCCAGCATTTT.

The rearrangement links TRBV5-4 to TRBJ2-3; 8 bases fit TRBD2. The CDR3 length is 14 residues. Germline CDR1 and CDR2: SGHNT and YYREEE (reference sequence). The ends lost 3 bases at V and 5 bases at J; junction bases unmatched: 5. The CDR3, as DNA: TGTGCCAGCAGCTCCCCGGGACTAGGAGATACGCAGTATTTT. This encodes CASSSPGLGDTQYF. The full variable domain, with the rest looked up from reference TRBV5-4 and TRBJ2-3, is ETGVTQSPTHLIKTRGQQVTLRCSSQSGHNTVSWYQQALGQGPQFIFQYYREEENGRGNFPPRFSGLQFPNYSSELNVNALELDDSALYLCASSSPGLGDTQYFGPGTRLTVL.

The V and J genes are TRBV5-1 and TRBJ1-2; no clear D. Per germline, CDR1 SGHRS and CDR2 YFSETQ. Trimming left V 0 bases short and J 3 bases short, with 6 bases between. CDR3 length: 13 residues. The CDR3 sequence is CASSLGRDYGYTF. The CDR3 DNA follows: TGCGCCAGCAGCTTGGGGAGGGACTATGGCTACACCTTC.

The CDR3 is CASSSQGISYEQYF. CDR3 DNA: TGTGCCAGCAGCTCACAGGGCATCTCATACGAGCAGTACTTC. The chain has TRBV7-8 and TRBJ2-7; D perhaps matches TRBD1 (6 bases). The CDR3 has 14 amino acids. The germline V and J ends were trimmed by 4 bases and 4 bases, with 14 bases remaining between them. Germline lookup yields CDR1 SGHVS and CDR2 FQNEAQ.

With regard to this clone: The sample carries other DNA sequences with the same CDR3. The chain recombines TRBV5-1 with TRBJ1-2; no definite D call. Germline V gene sequence: CDR1 SGHRS, CDR2 YFSETQ. The CDR3 covers 12 residues. Between the trimmed V and J ends, which lost 0 bases and 6 bases, there was a span of 6 bases. The CDR3 loop is CASSLGSDGYTF. CDR3 DNA: TGCGCCAGCAGCTTGGGGTCCGATGGCTACACCTTC. The full variable domain, rest sourced from reference TRBV5-1 and TRBJ1-2, is KAGVTQTPRYLIKTRGQQVTLSCSPISGHRSVSWYQQTPGQGLQFLFEYFSETQRNKGNFPGRFSGRQFSNSRSEMNVSTLELGDSALYLCASSLGSDGYTFGSGTRLTVV.